One and the same sample provided the 17 T cell receptor beta chains below, sequenced in a study of blood T cell repertoires in COVID-19. Some clones are missing from TCRdb's copy, which holds only in-frame ones; the method was immunoSEQ multiplex PCR. This table has some 220,000 clones, over 80% appearing once. The sample comprised peripheral blood. These receptors were obtained from a woman aged 25 to 39 with COVID-19, enrolled during active disease.

The gene calls are TRBV6-5 and TRBJ2-1; the D is unclear. CDR1 is MNHEY and CDR2 is SVGAGI in the germline V gene. The CDR3 is made up of 12 amino acids. Trimming shortened V by 6 bases and J by 7 bases, and 10 bases separated the two germline ends. Here the CDR3 reads CASRGGLNEQFF. The DNA for the CDR3 is TGTGCCAGCAGGGGTGGGCTGAATGAGCAGTTCTTC.

The chain carries TRBV3-1 (or the pseudogene TRBV3-2) and TRBJ1-3, with D possibly TRBD1 on 5 matching bases. CDR3 length equals 14 residues. The germline CDR1 and CDR2 sequences are LGHDT and YNNKEL (reference sequence). Trimming left V 5 bases short and J 2 bases short, with 10 bases between. The chain's CDR3 is CASSTRGAGNTIYF. In DNA, the CDR3 is TGTGCCAGCAGCACCCGGGGGGCTGGAAACACCATATATTTT.

J is TRBJ2-5 and V is TRBV15, with D unclear. This CDR3 region has 16 residues. Germline V gene lookup returns CDR1 LNHNV and CDR2 YYDKDF (reference sequence). Trimming stripped 0 bases from V and 2 bases from J, with 13 bases between. CDR3 DNA: TGTGCCACCAGCAGAGAAAGAAGGCAGGCACAAGAGACCCAGTACTTC. Translated, it gives CATSRERRQAQETQYF.

The chain has TRBV3-1 (or the pseudogene TRBV3-2) and TRBJ2-3, with D unresolved. V was trimmed by 2 bases and J by 6 bases, leaving 9 bases between them. In germline, CDR1 is LGHDT, CDR2 YNNKEL (reference sequence). The length of the CDR3 is 13 residues. The DNA of the CDR3 is TGTGCCAGCAGCCAACCCGCGGCTGATACGCAGTATTTT. This codes for CASSQPAADTQYF.

This clone was found a few times. The chain recombines TRBV6-5 with TRBJ1-5, with TRBD1 identical over 7 bases. J lost 7 bases, V lost 2 bases, and 5 bases had no gene match. The length of the CDR3 is 14 residues. Per the germline V gene, CDR1 is MNHEY and CDR2 is SVGAGI. The CDR3 region is CASSYDQGDQPQHF. The CDR3 DNA reads as TGTGCCAGCAGTTACGATCAGGGGGACCAGCCCCAGCATTTT.

This chain links TRBV19 with TRBJ2-2; 7 positions agree with TRBD2. Germline lookup yields CDR1 LNHDA and CDR2 SQIVND (reference sequence). CDR3 size: 16 residues. Trimming removed 3 bases from V and 4 bases from J; junction bases left unmatched: 8. As DNA, the CDR3 is TGTGCCAGTAGTATCGGAGGCGGGAGAATCACCGGGGAGCTGTTTTTT. Residues: CASSIGGGRITGELFF.

The chain recombines TRBV27 with TRBJ1-1, with D possibly TRBD1 on 6 matching bases. V was cut by 5 bases and J by 1 base, with 20 bases left in between. The CDR3 has 17 amino acids. Germline CDR1 reads MNHEY; CDR2 reads SMNVEV (reference sequence). This CDR3 reads CASSRPTGSIWNTEAFF. DNA of the CDR3: TGTGCCAGCAGTCGCCCAACAGGGAGTATATGGAACACTGAAGCTTTCTTT.

This clone has only a few counts. The J gene is TRBJ2-5, the V gene TRBV3-1 (or the pseudogene TRBV3-2), with a possible D match to TRBD1 (6 bases). The CDR3 contains 16 residues. Per germline, CDR1 LGHDT and CDR2 YNNKEL (reference sequence). V lost 2 bases and J 5 bases, leaving 18 bases between the germline ends. The CDR3 protein is CASSQWSGTRLETQYF. CDR3 bases: TGTGCCAGCAGCCAATGGTCCGGGACAAGGCTGGAGACCCAGTACTTC.

This clone appeared a single time. The chain carries TRBV6-2 or TRBV6-3 and TRBJ2-1, with a possible D match to TRBD2 (6 bases). Germline assignment: CDR1 MNHEY and CDR2 SVGEGT. Trimming took 4 bases from V and 0 from J, leaving 19 bases between them. The CDR3 spans 18 residues. CDR3 sequence (DNA): TGTGCCAGCAGTTTTGCCAGCGGGCAGTATAGCTCCTACAATGAGCAGTTCTTC. Protein product: CASSFASGQYSSYNEQFF.

The J gene is TRBJ2-5, the V gene TRBV7-9; D uncertain. The V and J ends lost 3 bases and 3 bases respectively, with 5 bases between them. Looked up from germline, CDR1 is SEHNR and CDR2 is FQNEAQ (reference sequence). The CDR3 totals 12 residues. The CDR3 DNA reads as TGTGCCAGCAGCTTTAGAGAAGAGACCCAGTACTTC. Its protein product is CASSFREETQYF.

This chain links TRBV7-3 with TRBJ1-6; no clear D gene. The CDR3 contains 14 residues. Germline V lookup: CDR1 SGHTA, CDR2 FQGTGA. Deletions cut 1 base from V and 6 bases from J, with 7 bases between. The CDR3 DNA follows: TGTGCCAGCAGCTTAAGGGCAACTAATTCACCCCTCCACTTT. Encoded protein: CASSLRATNSPLHF.

The chain carries TRBV5-4 and TRBJ2-7, with 11 nucleotides matching TRBD2. This CDR3 spans 17 amino acids. The germline gives CDR1 SGHNT, CDR2 YYREEE (reference sequence). V lost 10 bases to trimming and J lost 4 bases; unmatched junction nucleotides: 19. The CDR3 is CAGSGGVITSGRYEQYF. As DNA, the CDR3 is TGTGCCGGGTCGGGAGGGGTTATCACTAGCGGGAGATACGAGCAGTACTTC.

This chain joins TRBV3-1 (or the pseudogene TRBV3-2) and TRBJ2-7; 7 bases map to TRBD1. V lost 1 base and J lost 4; bases outside the gene matches: 1. Germline V gene lookup returns CDR1 LGHDT and CDR2 YNNKEL (reference sequence). The CDR3 has 13 amino acids. CDR3 DNA sequence: TGTGCCAGCAGCCAAGCCAGGGGGTACGAGCAGTACTTC. It encodes CASSQARGYEQYF.

The chain carries TRBV19 and TRBJ1-6; 8 bases agree with TRBD1. This CDR3 region has 14 residues. Germline assignment: CDR1 LNHDA and CDR2 SQIVND (reference sequence). V gave up 6 bases and J gave up 8 bases; unmatched junction bases: 6. CDR3 nucleotide sequence: TGTGCCAGTAGCAGAGACAGGGGACATTCACCCCTCCACTTT. It yields the protein CASSRDRGHSPLHF.

A remark on this clone: The junction differs from germline at one of its ends, possibly a read error. The V and J genes are TRBV27 and TRBJ2-6; TRBD1 matches at 8 bases. The CDR3 consists of 18 residues. In germline, CDR1 is MNHEY, CDR2 SMNVEV (reference sequence). Here the CDR3 reads CASSLSQGAYSGANVLTF. The CDR3 DNA follows: TGTGCCAGCAGTTTATCCCAGGGGGCTTACTCTGGTGCCAACGTCCTGACTTTC.

This clone was observed a few times. This chain joins TRBV19 and TRBJ1-6, with a weak D call TRBD1 (5 bases). The CDR3 is 9 residues long. Per germline, CDR1 LNHDA and CDR2 SQIVND (reference sequence). The V gene lost 5 bases and the J gene lost 17 bases, with 7 bases spanning the gap. The CDR3 loop reads CASSGRVHF. The CDR3 DNA reads as TGTGCCAGTAGTGGCAGGGTCCACTTT.

The genes are TRBV11-2 and TRBJ2-7; tentative D call: TRBD2 (6 bases). Germline CDR1 and CDR2: SGHAT and FQNNGV. The CDR3 totals 9 residues. CDR3 DNA sequence: TGTTCTCGGGAGCACGAGCAGTACTTC. Its translation is CSREHEQYF.